This is a list of T cell receptor beta chains from one sample in a study of blood T cell repertoires in COVID-19. Sequenced by immunoSEQ multiplex PCR; TCRdb stores in-frame clones only, minus some. In the table there are 200,000 to 250,000 clones, approximately 80% of which are singletons. The sample taken for sequencing was PBMCs or T cells enriched from blood (not recorded which). Receptor source: a man in his fifties or sixties who had recovered from COVID-19. Both conserved end residues are part of each CDR3. D genes are given only for firm matches. Clone size, where shown, is once, few, many, or a class for clones that have expanded.

clone_size j_call d_call v_call cdr3_aa cdr3_nt
- TRBJ1-2 - TRBV18 CASSPQLGVYGYTF TGTGCCAGCTCACCGCAGCTGGGAGTCTATGGCTACACCTTC
- TRBJ2-3 TRBD1 TRBV11-3 CASSHTGGGTDTQYF TGTGCCAGCAGCCACACAGGGGGAGGCACAGATACGCAGTATTTT
once TRBJ2-7 - TRBV9 CASSGDISYEQYF TGTGCCAGCAGCGGGGACATCTCCTACGAGCAGTACTTC
- TRBJ2-1 TRBD1 TRBV19 CASSKPRDSIYNEQFF TGTGCCAGTAGTAAACCGAGGGACAGTATCTACAATGAGCAGTTCTTC
- TRBJ2-2 TRBD1 TRBV9 CASSVIGTGGTGELFF TGTGCCAGCAGCGTCATAGGGACAGGGGGCACCGGGGAGCTGTTTTTT
- TRBJ1-2 TRBD1 TRBV19 CASSADRPGYTF TGTGCCAGTAGTGCGGACAGGCCGGGATACACCTTC
once TRBJ2-1 - TRBV5-1 CASSLGDSYNEQFF TGCGCCAGCAGCTTGGGAGACAGCTACAATGAGCAGTTCTTC
- TRBJ1-1 - TRBV7-9 CASSLGGNEAFF TGTGCCAGCAGCTTAGGAGGGAATGAAGCTTTCTTT
- TRBJ2-7 - TRBV9 CASSVGQYSYEQYF TGTGCCAGCAGCGTAGGACAGTACTCCTACGAGCAGTACTTC
- TRBJ1-1 - TRBV2 CASNVAGQFEAFF TGTGCCAGCAACGTGGCCGGACAGTTTGAAGCTTTCTTT
once TRBJ1-5 - TRBV7-2 CASSLGSGRGDQPQHF TGTGCCAGCAGCTTAGGTTCGGGCAGGGGAGATCAGCCCCAGCATTTT
- TRBJ1-1 - TRBV30 CAWGGSGTNTEAFF TGTGCCTGGGGGGGATCGGGGACAAACACTGAAGCTTTCTTT
few TRBJ1-6 - TRBV5-1 CASSSAGNNSPLHF TGCGCCAGCAGCTCGGCGGGGAACAATTCACCCCTCCACTTT